The rows below give T cell receptor beta chains drawn from one sample of a study of T cell responses to AZD1222 COVID-19 vaccine. TCRdb keeps only in-frame clones here, not all; method: immunoSEQ multiplex PCR. This sample has 80,000 to 90,000 clones, with more than 75% found just once. The specimen was peripheral blood, collected on day 0 of MenACWY control vaccination. The receptors originated from an adult in good health. CDR3s leave out the opening cysteine and the closing phenylalanine or tryptophan. Expanded clones are given a class, and other clones once, few, many or no size at all.

cdr3_length: 16; clone_size: .; v_call: TRBV3-1/TRBV3-2; cdr3_aa: ASSQEPNEGGWNYGYT
cdr3_length: 13; clone_size: .; v_call: TRBV19; cdr3_aa: ASSTEWTGIQPQH
cdr3_length: 14; clone_size: few; v_call: TRBV24-1; cdr3_aa: ATSAVWGQGADTQY
cdr3_length: 11; clone_size: .; v_call: TRBV12-3/TRBV12-4; cdr3_aa: ASSLGQGNGYT
cdr3_length: 9; clone_size: .; v_call: TRBV4-1; cdr3_aa: ASSRDRLIY
cdr3_length: 13; clone_size: .; v_call: TRBV2; cdr3_aa: ASSVEQGAGQPQH
cdr3_length: 11; clone_size: .; v_call: TRBV7-2; cdr3_aa: ASSLARGETQY
cdr3_length: 14; clone_size: .; v_call: TRBV7-9; cdr3_aa: ASSVTAPRFGTEAF
cdr3_length: 13; clone_size: .; v_call: TRBV4-2; cdr3_aa: ASSQGTRTNYGYT
cdr3_length: 12; clone_size: .; v_call: TRBV27; cdr3_aa: ASSLGAGNNEQF
cdr3_length: 13; clone_size: .; v_call: TRBV27; cdr3_aa: ASNLLGVGNEKLF
cdr3_length: 16; clone_size: .; v_call: TRBV6-1; cdr3_aa: ASSEEGRGEAGSYEQY
cdr3_length: 13; clone_size: .; v_call: TRBV11-2; cdr3_aa: ASSLRDRSGTEAF
cdr3_length: 14; clone_size: .; v_call: TRBV10-2; cdr3_aa: ASSDFLGGTTGELF
cdr3_length: 15; clone_size: .; v_call: TRBV4-2; cdr3_aa: ASSHSQRGDGTDTQY
cdr3_length: 11; clone_size: once; v_call: TRBV10-3; cdr3_aa: AIGRVGNQPQH
cdr3_length: 13; clone_size: .; v_call: TRBV4-3; cdr3_aa: ASSQVAGGGSGYT
cdr3_length: 12; clone_size: .; v_call: TRBV5-1; cdr3_aa: ASSLIGTSYGYT
cdr3_length: 12; clone_size: .; v_call: TRBV20-1; cdr3_aa: SASFGNSNQPQH
cdr3_length: 10; clone_size: .; v_call: TRBV9; cdr3_aa: ASNGLAGELF
cdr3_length: 12; clone_size: .; v_call: TRBV20-1; cdr3_aa: SASRARSGYGYT
cdr3_length: 13; clone_size: .; v_call: TRBV20-1; cdr3_aa: SASGGQGGTDTQY
cdr3_length: 12; clone_size: .; v_call: TRBV28; cdr3_aa: ASLRDSDYNEQF
cdr3_length: 14; clone_size: .; v_call: TRBV4-2; cdr3_aa: ASSQDLGSASYEQY
cdr3_length: 13; clone_size: .; v_call: TRBV21-1; cdr3_aa: ASSKTPRGNEKLF
cdr3_length: 12; clone_size: .; v_call: TRBV15; cdr3_aa: ATSRAGGYYGYT
cdr3_length: 12; clone_size: once; v_call: TRBV9; cdr3_aa: ASSLIQGASEQF
cdr3_length: 13; clone_size: .; v_call: TRBV18; cdr3_aa: ASSPQGTQTETQY
cdr3_length: 14; clone_size: .; v_call: TRBV6-1; cdr3_aa: ASSGDRTIMNTEAF
cdr3_length: 15; clone_size: once; v_call: TRBV24-1; cdr3_aa: ATSDRQTKRTTDTQY
cdr3_length: 14; clone_size: .; v_call: TRBV19; cdr3_aa: ASSSLTSGYTDTQY
cdr3_length: 13; clone_size: .; v_call: TRBV6-2/TRBV6-3; cdr3_aa: ASSPLAGGVREQY
cdr3_length: 13; clone_size: .; v_call: TRBV4-1; cdr3_aa: ASSHPGRDVYEQY
cdr3_length: 14; clone_size: .; v_call: TRBV7-7; cdr3_aa: ASSKGLAGEKETQY
cdr3_length: 12; clone_size: .; v_call: TRBV19; cdr3_aa: ASSIRDTSYEQY
cdr3_length: 12; clone_size: .; v_call: TRBV11-1; cdr3_aa: ASSQQGENEKLF
cdr3_length: 12; clone_size: .; v_call: TRBV5-6; cdr3_aa: ASSLIGEGFRAF
cdr3_length: 13; clone_size: .; v_call: TRBV3-1/TRBV3-2; cdr3_aa: ASSQDGTGNTEAF
cdr3_length: 13; clone_size: .; v_call: TRBV10-3; cdr3_aa: AISELAGGTDTQY
cdr3_length: 11; clone_size: .; v_call: TRBV28; cdr3_aa: ASTLRGANGYT
cdr3_length: 11; clone_size: .; v_call: TRBV18; cdr3_aa: ASSPGLNTEAF
cdr3_length: 17; clone_size: .; v_call: TRBV6-2/TRBV6-3; cdr3_aa: ASRPSLTSGFSNTGELF
cdr3_length: 13; clone_size: .; v_call: TRBV3-1/TRBV3-2; cdr3_aa: ASSQFLGGFETQY
cdr3_length: 15; clone_size: .; v_call: TRBV3-1/TRBV3-2; cdr3_aa: ASSQAGTGGFETEAF
cdr3_length: 14; clone_size: .; v_call: TRBV6-6; cdr3_aa: ASSTYGRPDNEKLF
cdr3_length: 14; clone_size: .; v_call: TRBV19; cdr3_aa: ASSIISGRLPYGYT
cdr3_length: 13; clone_size: .; v_call: TRBV28; cdr3_aa: ASSLGVGGYNEQF
cdr3_length: 14; clone_size: .; v_call: TRBV18; cdr3_aa: ASSPPIPGKSYEQY
cdr3_length: 13; clone_size: .; v_call: TRBV4-3; cdr3_aa: ASSQDRGSYNEQF
cdr3_length: 14; clone_size: .; v_call: TRBV2; cdr3_aa: ASSEGLAGLSYEQY
cdr3_length: 14; clone_size: once; v_call: TRBV28; cdr3_aa: ASSSSDLSGANVLT
cdr3_length: 14; clone_size: .; v_call: TRBV18; cdr3_aa: ASSPTWDRGTGELF
cdr3_length: 11; clone_size: .; v_call: TRBV5-1; cdr3_aa: ASKEGGVGELF
cdr3_length: 13; clone_size: .; v_call: TRBV7-2; cdr3_aa: ASSSGRLSGNTIY
cdr3_length: 9; clone_size: .; v_call: TRBV14; cdr3_aa: ASSQASEQY
cdr3_length: 11; clone_size: .; v_call: TRBV10-2; cdr3_aa: ASRGQGHQPQH